This T cell receptor beta chain was sequenced for a study of molecular identifiers for immune sequencing clone quantification. Study-level findings and limits: Jurkat TCR RNA spiked in from one cell could reportedly be detected among one million naive cells.

This clonotype turned up a few times. Antigen specificity is unknown. CDR1 is MNHEY, CDR2 SVGAGI, per germline. V shed 5 bases and J 6 bases; nucleotides not matched to a gene: 7. The CDR3 totals 13 residues. The authors gated naive CD8 T cells as CD8+CD4-CCR7+CD45RA+ for sorting. Methods described previously, with TCR primers listed, were used for bulk TCR libraries. TCRdb reprocessed the PCR reads with MiXCR, giving one entry per CDR3 protein. Here the sample spans roughly 100,000 distinct CDR3 sequences, 30% to 45% being singletons. The TCR comes from a human donor in good health. Some libraries in this study had Jurkat cell RNA spiked in. This chain uses TRBV6-5 with TRBJ2-7, with 7 bases matching TRBD2. Specimen: naive CD8+ T cells from blood, with Jurkat cell RNA spiked in. Noted subset: FACS-sorted CD8+CD4-CCR7+CD45RA+ naive T cells. CDR3 region: CASSPRTSLEQYF. CDR3 sequence (DNA): TGTGCCAGCAGTCCCCGGACTAGTCTCGAGCAGTACTTC.